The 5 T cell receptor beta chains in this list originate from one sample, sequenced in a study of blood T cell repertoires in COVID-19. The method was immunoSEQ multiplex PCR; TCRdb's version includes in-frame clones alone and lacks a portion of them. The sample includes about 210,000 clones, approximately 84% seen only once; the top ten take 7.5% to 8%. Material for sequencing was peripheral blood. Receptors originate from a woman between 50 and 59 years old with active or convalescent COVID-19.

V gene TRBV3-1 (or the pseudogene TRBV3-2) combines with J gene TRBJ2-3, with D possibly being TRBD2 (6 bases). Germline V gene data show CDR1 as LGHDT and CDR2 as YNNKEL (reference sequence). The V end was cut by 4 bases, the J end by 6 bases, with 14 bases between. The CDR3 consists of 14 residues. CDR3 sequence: CASSPSGLRDTQYF. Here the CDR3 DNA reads TGTGCCAGCAGCCCCTCGGGACTTAGGGATACGCAGTATTTT.

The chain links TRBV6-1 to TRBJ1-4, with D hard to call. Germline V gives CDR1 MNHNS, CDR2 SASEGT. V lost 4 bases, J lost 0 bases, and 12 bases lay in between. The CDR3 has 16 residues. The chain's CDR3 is CASSGEKLATNEKLFF. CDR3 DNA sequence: TGTGCCAGCAGTGGAGAAAAACTGGCAACTAATGAAAAACTGTTTTTT.

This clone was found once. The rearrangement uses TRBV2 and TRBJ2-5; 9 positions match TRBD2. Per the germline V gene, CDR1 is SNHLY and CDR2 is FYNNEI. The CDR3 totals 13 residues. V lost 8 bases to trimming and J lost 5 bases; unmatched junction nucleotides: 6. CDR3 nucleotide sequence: TGTGCCAGCGTGACTAGCGGCGGGGAGACCCAGTACTTC. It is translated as CASVTSGGETQYF.

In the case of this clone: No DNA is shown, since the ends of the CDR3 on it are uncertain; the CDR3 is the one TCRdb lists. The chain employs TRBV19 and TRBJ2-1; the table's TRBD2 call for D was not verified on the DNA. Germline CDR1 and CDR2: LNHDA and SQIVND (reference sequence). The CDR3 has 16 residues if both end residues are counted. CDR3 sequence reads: CASTSGLAGGLGEQFF.

The CDR3 DNA reads as TGTGCCAGCAAATCGGGAAATCAGCCCCAGCATTTT. Encoded protein: CASKSGNQPQHF. The chain links TRBV6-5 to TRBJ1-5, with D uncertain. This CDR3 is built from 12 residues. V was cut by 7 bases and J by 4 bases, with 8 bases left in between. Per germline, CDR1 MNHEY and CDR2 SVGAGI.